This record looks at one TCR beta chain sequence and its context. The antigen remains unidentified. This entry belongs to a study of type 1 regulatory T cells. TCRdb used MiXCR to reprocess the reads, holding one entry per CDR3 protein. The profile shows some 60,000 distinct CDR3 sequences, approximately 60% of them singletons. CDR3 length equals 13 residues. The ends were cut back, 4 bases at V and 5 bases at J, with 9 bases in the middle. Germline CDR1 reads MNHNS; CDR2 reads SASEGT. This TCR was sampled from a human donor in good health. The chain joins TRBV6-1 to TRBJ1-3; D is unresolved. The sample comprised cultured non-Tr1 T cells, either the whole culture or a sorted T cell fraction (not recorded which). CDR3 in amino acids: CASSVQDRNTIYF. For the CDR3, the DNA is TGTGCCAGCAGTGTTCAGGACCGAAACACCATATATTTT.